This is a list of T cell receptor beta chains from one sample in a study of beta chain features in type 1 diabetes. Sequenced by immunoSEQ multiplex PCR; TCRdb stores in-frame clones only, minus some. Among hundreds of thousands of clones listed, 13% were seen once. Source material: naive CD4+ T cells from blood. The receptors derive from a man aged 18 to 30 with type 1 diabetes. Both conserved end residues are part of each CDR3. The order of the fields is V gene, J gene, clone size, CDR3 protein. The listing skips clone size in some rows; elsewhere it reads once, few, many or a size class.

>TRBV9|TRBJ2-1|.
CASSVEARGEQFF
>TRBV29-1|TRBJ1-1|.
CSGGLSAQNTEAFF
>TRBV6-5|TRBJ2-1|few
CASSLRGGEQFF
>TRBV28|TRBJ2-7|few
CASSAGGSGDYEQYF
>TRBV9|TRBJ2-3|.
CASSARSNTWGTDTQYF
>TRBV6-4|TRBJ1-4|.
CASSSRDGKLFF
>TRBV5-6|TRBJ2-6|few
CASKRQGSGANVLTF
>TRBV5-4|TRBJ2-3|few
CASSFMGTGKDTQYF
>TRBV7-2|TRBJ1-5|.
CASSPGWPRPQHF
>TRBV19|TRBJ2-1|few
CASSRTSVGQFF
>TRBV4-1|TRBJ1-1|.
CASSHIGTWGTEAFF
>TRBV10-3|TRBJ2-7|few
CAIAGQVLSYEQYF
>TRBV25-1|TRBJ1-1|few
CASSRNPATEAFF
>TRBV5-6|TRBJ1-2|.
CASSLGSVSNGYTF
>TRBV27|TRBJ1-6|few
CASSYYDRDNSPLHF
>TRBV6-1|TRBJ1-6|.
CASRSTGTGVSPLHF
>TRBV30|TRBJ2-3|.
CAWSVGLAGGGTDTQYF
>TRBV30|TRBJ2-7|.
CACMPGQGLLYEQYF
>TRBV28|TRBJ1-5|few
CASSPLGEGSNQPQHF
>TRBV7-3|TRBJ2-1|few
CASSLRTVDNEQFF
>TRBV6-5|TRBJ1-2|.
CASSSGTGVGYGYTF
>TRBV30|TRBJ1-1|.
CAWMRIRGTEAFF
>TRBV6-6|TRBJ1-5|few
CASTGTGMSQPQHF
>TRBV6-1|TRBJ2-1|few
CASSERTSGYNEQFF
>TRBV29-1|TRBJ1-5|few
CSVGEPNQPQHF